This passage covers 17 T cell receptor beta chains from one sample sequenced in a study of patients with pleural tuberculosis. MiXCR, applied by TCRdb to the reads, yields one record per CDR3 protein. The sample lists around 50,000 distinct CDR3 sequences; 6% to 9.5% were seen once. These receptors were obtained from a human donor with pleural tuberculosis.

In this sample, this clonotype turned up many times. The J gene is TRBJ2-3, the V gene TRBV20-1; D uncertain. Looked up from germline, CDR1 is DFQATT and CDR2 is SNEGSKA (reference sequence). V was clipped by 1 base and J by 6 bases, with 5 bases between them. CDR3 length equals 11 residues. The CDR3 DNA reads TGCAGTGCTAGAGTGGATGATACGCAGTATTTT. Protein sequence: CSARVDDTQYF.

The V and J genes are TRBV5-1 and TRBJ2-1; perhaps D is TRBD1 or TRBD2 (5 bases each). CDR3 length equals 16 residues. V lost 0 bases and J lost 0, with 10 bases in between. Germline lookup yields CDR1 SGHRS and CDR2 YFSETQ. The chain's CDR3 is CASSLGGLSSYNEQFF. The CDR3 nucleotides are TGCGCCAGCAGCTTGGGGGGGTTAAGCTCCTACAATGAGCAGTTCTTC.

This clonotype was seen at least ten times. The rearrangement joins TRBV28 to TRBJ2-7, with D maybe TRBD2 (6 bases). The CDR3 is 14 amino acids. Per the germline V gene, CDR1 is MDHEN and CDR2 is SYDVKM. V lost 10 bases, J lost 0 bases, and 16 bases lay in between. In nucleotides, the CDR3 is TGTGCCACTACTGGGACTCTCAGCTCCTACGAGCAGTACTTC. It codes for CATTGTLSSYEQYF.

This clonotype was seen repeatedly, ten times or more. V gene TRBV11-2 combines with J gene TRBJ2-3, with D tentatively TRBD1 or TRBD2 (5 bases each). Between the trimmed V and J ends, which lost 1 base and 6 bases, there was a span of 11 bases. Germline values: CDR1 SGHAT, CDR2 FQNNGV. The CDR3 loop spans 14 amino acids. The CDR3 nucleotides are TGTGCCAGCAGCTTAGGAGGGGATTATGATACGCAGTATTTT. This codes for CASSLGGDYDTQYF.

This clonotype has at least ten counts. This chain uses TRBV19 with TRBJ1-5; D gene uncertain. Trimming left V 4 bases short and J 6 bases short, with 19 bases between. Germline CDR1 LNHDA, CDR2 SQIVND (reference sequence). The CDR3 sequence is 16 residues long. CDR3 amino acids: CASSTGWSVGIQPQHF. DNA for the CDR3: TGTGCCAGTAGTACGGGGTGGAGTGTGGGAATTCAGCCCCAGCATTTT.

This clonotype was detected many times. The chain employs TRBV12-3 or TRBV12-4 and TRBJ1-1; D gene unclear. Trimming took 3 bases from V and 0 from J, leaving 5 bases between them. This CDR3 is 13 amino acids long. CDR3 residues: CASSFGLNTEAFF. DNA for the CDR3: TGTGCCAGCAGTTTCGGTTTGAACACTGAAGCTTTCTTT.

This clonotype occurred many times. V usage is TRBV11-2 and J usage is TRBJ2-3; D is ambiguous. The V gene's germline CDR1 is SGHAT and CDR2 FQNNGV. Between the trimmed V and J ends, which lost 3 bases and 4 bases, there was a span of 5 bases. The CDR3 runs 12 residues. CDR3 in amino acids: CASSFQADTQYF. CDR3 nucleotides: TGTGCCAGCAGCTTTCAAGCAGATACGCAGTATTTT.

This chain joins TRBV19 and TRBJ2-3, with 9 positions matching TRBD2. The CDR3 has 15 amino acids. V was pared by 5 bases and J by 2 bases, with 5 bases of the junction left unmatched. Germline assignment: CDR1 LNHDA and CDR2 SQIVND (reference sequence). The CDR3 region has the DNA TGTGCCAGTAGTCCGACTAGCGGTTCCACAGATACGCAGTATTTT. Protein product: CASSPTSGSTDTQYF.

This clonotype was seen more than once but under ten times. At one of its ends the junction is not consistent with the germline gene, which may arise from a read error. This chain's CDR3 is CAGSLAAGKQETQYF. CDR3 bases: TGTGCCGGCAGCTTAGCAGCTGGGAAACAAGAGACCCAGTACTTC. The chain joins TRBV7-6 to TRBJ2-5; no clear D gene. Germline V CDR1 and CDR2: SGHVS, FNYEAQ. This CDR3 has 15 amino acids.

This clonotype turned up a few times. V and J are TRBV11-1 and TRBJ1-2; D gene uncertain. CDR1 and CDR2 (germline): SGHAT, FQDESV (reference sequence). V was clipped by 5 bases and J by 6 bases, with 10 bases between them. The CDR3 totals 12 residues. As DNA, the CDR3 is TGTGCCAGCAGCGCCGGAGCAGATGGCTACACCTTC. Amino acids: CASSAGADGYTF.

This rearrangement joins TRBV11-1 to TRBJ2-5; either TRBD1 or TRBD2 may supply D (5 bases each). The V and J ends lost 5 bases and 4 bases respectively, with 11 bases between them. Germline CDR1 and CDR2: SGHAT and FQDESV (reference sequence). The CDR3 is made up of 13 amino acids. The CDR3, as DNA: TGTGCCAGCAGCGAGGGGTGGAGAGAGACCCAGTACTTC. This gives the protein CASSEGWRETQYF.

At least ten counts were recorded for this clonotype. The chain combines TRBV27 with TRBJ1-5; a possible D gene is TRBD1 (5 bases). Germline V gives CDR1 MNHEY, CDR2 SMNVEV (reference sequence). The CDR3 loop spans 15 amino acids. V was pared by 1 base and J by 2 bases, with 9 bases between. CDR3 DNA: TGTGCCAGCAGTTTATTCGGGGCCCGCAATCAGCCCCAGCATTTT. It translates to CASSLFGARNQPQHF.

This clonotype was recorded many times. The V and J genes are TRBV11-1 and TRBJ1-5, with D tentatively TRBD1 (5 bases). Trimming stripped 1 base from V and 0 bases from J, with 13 bases between. The CDR3 runs 17 residues. Per germline, CDR1 SGHAT and CDR2 FQDESV (reference sequence). The CDR3 spells CASSLGGTEYSNQPQHF. CDR3 bases: TGTGCCAGCAGCTTAGGAGGGACCGAATATAGCAATCAGCCCCAGCATTTT.

This clonotype was detected many times. A read error may account for a junction end that differs from germline. V is TRBV2 and J is TRBJ1-1; no reliable D call. Germline CDR1 and CDR2: SNHLY and FYNNEI. CDR3 length equals 10 residues. The DNA of the CDR3 is TGTGCCAGCAGTGAAGGACCCCTCAACTTT. Translation: CASSEGPLNF.

This clonotype has at least ten counts. The rearrangement uses TRBV5-4 and TRBJ1-2, with no clear D. The CDR3 has 12 residues. The V end lost 4 bases, the J end lost 2 bases, and 6 bases lay between the germline ends. From germline, CDR1 is SGHNT and CDR2 YYREEE (reference sequence). The CDR3 loop is CASSQANYGYTF. The CDR3 nucleotides are TGTGCCAGCAGCCAGGCCAACTATGGCTACACCTTC.

The chain joins TRBV19 to TRBJ2-1; 9 bases align to TRBD2. In germline, CDR1 is LNHDA, CDR2 SQIVND (reference sequence). The CDR3 contains 16 residues. V trimming: 1 base; J trimming: 2 bases; junction bases outside the gene matches: 3. CDR3 sequence (DNA): TGTGCCAGTAGTATAGTTGAGCGGGAGGCCTACAATGAGCAGTTCTTC. It specifies CASSIVEREAYNEQFF.

This clonotype was detected many times. V is TRBV19 and J is TRBJ1-2, with a tentative D call TRBD1 (5 bases). The CDR3 contains 12 residues. Per germline, CDR1 LNHDA and CDR2 SQIVND (reference sequence). V lost 4 bases to trimming and J lost 13 bases, with 16 bases between them. The CDR3 reads CASSTPGRGATF. The CDR3, as DNA: TGTGCCAGTAGTACACCGGGAAGAGGGGCCACCTTC.